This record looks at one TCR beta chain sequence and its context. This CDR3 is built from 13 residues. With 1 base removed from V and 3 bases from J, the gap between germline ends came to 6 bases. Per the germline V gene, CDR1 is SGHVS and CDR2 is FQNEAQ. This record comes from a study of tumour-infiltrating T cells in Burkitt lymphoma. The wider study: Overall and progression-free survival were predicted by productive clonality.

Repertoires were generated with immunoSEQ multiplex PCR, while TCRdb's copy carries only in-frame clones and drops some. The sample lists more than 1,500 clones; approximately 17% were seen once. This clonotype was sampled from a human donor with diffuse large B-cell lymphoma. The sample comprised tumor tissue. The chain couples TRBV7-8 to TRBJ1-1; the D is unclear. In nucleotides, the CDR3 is TGTGCCAGCAGCTTAGAGCAGGACACTGAAGCTTTCTTT. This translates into CASSLEQDTEAFF.